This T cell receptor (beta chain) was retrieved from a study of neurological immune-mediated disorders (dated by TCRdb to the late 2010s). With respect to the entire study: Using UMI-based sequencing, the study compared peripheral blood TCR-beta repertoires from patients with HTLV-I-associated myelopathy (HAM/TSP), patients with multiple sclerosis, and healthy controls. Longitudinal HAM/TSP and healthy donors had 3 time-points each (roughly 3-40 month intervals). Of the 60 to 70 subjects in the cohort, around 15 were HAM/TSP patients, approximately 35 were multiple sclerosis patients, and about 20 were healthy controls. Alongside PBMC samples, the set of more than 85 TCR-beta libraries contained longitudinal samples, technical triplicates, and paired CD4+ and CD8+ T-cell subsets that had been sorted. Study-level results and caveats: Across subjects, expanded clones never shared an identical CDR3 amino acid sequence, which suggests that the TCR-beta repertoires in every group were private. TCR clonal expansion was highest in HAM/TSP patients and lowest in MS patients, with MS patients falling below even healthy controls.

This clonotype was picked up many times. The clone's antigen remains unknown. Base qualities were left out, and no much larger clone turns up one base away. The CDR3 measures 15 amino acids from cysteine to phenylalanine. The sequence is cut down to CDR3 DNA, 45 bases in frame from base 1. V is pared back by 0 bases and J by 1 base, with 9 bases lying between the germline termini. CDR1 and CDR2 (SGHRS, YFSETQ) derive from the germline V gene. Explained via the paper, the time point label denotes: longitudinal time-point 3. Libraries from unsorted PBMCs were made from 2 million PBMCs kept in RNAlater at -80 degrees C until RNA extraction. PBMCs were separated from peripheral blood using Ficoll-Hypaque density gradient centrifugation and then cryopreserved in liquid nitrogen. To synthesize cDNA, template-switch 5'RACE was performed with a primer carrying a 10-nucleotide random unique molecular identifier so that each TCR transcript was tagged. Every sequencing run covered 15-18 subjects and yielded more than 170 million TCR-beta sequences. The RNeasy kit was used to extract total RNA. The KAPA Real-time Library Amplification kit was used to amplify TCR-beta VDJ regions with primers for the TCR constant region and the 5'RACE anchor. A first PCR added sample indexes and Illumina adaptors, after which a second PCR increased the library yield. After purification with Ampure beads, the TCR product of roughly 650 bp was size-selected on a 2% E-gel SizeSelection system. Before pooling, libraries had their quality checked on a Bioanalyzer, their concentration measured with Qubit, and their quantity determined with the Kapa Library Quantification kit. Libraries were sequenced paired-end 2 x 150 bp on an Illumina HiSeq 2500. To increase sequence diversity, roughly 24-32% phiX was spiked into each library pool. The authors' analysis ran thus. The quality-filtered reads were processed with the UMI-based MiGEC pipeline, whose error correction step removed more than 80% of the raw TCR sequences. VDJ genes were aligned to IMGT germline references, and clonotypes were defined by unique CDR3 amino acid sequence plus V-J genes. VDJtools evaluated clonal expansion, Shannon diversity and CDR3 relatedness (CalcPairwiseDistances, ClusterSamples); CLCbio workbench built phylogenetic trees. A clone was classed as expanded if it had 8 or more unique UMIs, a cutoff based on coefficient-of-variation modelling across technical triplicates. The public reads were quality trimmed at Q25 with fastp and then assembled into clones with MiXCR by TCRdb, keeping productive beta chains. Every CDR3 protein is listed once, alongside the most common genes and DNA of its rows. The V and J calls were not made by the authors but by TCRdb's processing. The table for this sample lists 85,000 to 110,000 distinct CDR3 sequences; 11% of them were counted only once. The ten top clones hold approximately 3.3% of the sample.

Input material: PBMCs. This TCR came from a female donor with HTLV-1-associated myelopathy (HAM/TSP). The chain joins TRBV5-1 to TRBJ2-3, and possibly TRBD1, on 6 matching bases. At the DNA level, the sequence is TGCGCCAGCAGCTTGGCAGGGGAAGGCACAGATACGCAGTATTTT. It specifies CASSLAGEGTDTQYF.